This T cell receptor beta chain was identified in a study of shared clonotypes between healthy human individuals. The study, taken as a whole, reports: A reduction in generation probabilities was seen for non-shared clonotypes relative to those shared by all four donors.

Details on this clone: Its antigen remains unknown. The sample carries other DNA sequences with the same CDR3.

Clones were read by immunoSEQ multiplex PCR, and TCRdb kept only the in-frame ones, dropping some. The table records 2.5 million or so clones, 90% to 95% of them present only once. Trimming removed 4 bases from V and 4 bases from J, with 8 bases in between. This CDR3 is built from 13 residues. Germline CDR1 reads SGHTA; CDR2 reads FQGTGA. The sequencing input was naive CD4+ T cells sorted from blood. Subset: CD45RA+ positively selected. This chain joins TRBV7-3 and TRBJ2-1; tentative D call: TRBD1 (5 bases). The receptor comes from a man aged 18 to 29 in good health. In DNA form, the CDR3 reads TGTGCCAGCAGCTCAGACAGTTACAATGAGCAGTTCTTC. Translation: CASSSDSYNEQFF.